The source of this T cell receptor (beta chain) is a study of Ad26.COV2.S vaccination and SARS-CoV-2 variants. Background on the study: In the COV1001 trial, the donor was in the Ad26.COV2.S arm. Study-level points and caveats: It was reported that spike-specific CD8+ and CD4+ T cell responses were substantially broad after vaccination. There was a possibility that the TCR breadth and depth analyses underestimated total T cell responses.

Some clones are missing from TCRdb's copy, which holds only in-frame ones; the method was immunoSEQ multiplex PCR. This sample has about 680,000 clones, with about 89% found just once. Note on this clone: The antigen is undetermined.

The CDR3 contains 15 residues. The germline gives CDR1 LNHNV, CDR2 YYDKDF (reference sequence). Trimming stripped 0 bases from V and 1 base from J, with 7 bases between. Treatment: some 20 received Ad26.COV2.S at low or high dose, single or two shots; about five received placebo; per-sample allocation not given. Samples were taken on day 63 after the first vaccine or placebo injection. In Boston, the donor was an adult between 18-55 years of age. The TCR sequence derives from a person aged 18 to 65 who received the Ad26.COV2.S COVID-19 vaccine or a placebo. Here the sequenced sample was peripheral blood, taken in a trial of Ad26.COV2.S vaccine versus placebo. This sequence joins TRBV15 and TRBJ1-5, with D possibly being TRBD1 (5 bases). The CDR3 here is CATSRDPGSNQPQHF. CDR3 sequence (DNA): TGTGCCACCAGCAGAGATCCAGGGAGCAATCAGCCCCAGCATTTT.